This TCR beta chain was profiled in a study of blood T cell repertoires in COVID-19. Study-level background: Acute and convalescent COVID-19 samples came from the United States, Italy and Spain. PBMCs, B-cell-depleted T cells, or T cells were the source of the cDNA or gDNA that made up the material.

Comments on this clone: Other DNA sequences from this sample encode an identical CDR3 as well.

The CDR3 is 14 residues long. The V segment lost 2 bases and the J segment 2 bases; nucleotides outside the gene matches: 2. Germline lookup yields CDR1 KGHSH and CDR2 LQKENI. In the authors' methods: Amplified reference gene primers provided the basis for estimating nucleated cell counts. Only in-frame clones appear in the TCRdb table, and some are missing; sequencing was by immunoSEQ multiplex PCR. The DNA gave D and trimming, while V, J and clone size come from that table. The table has approximately 90,000 clones, 80% seen once. Sequenced material: peripheral blood. The chain couples TRBV18 to TRBJ2-7; 8 bases fit TRBD1. This receptor was identified in a woman of 80 years or more with acute or convalescent COVID-19. CDR3 amino acids: CASSPGTGTYEQYF. In DNA, the CDR3 is TGTGCCAGCTCACCAGGGACAGGTACCTACGAGCAGTACTTC. The complete variable domain, with remaining parts taken from reference TRBV18 and TRBJ2-7, reads NAGVMQNPRHLVRRRGQEARLRCSPMKGHSHVYWYRQLPEEGLKFMVYLQKENIIDESGMPKERFSAEFPKEGPSILRIQQVVRGDSAAYFCASSPGTGTYEQYFGPGTRLTVT.